Below, 2 T cell receptor beta chains from the same sample are listed, as sequenced in a study of OX40 agonist ivuxolimab in advanced cancers. Using immunoSEQ multiplex PCR, the repertoire was profiled, and TCRdb retains in-frame clones only, with some absent. The table shows tens of thousands of clones, with 92% occurring only once. This specimen consisted of CD4+ or CD8+ T cells sorted from blood, obtained in a trial of the OX40 agonist ivuxolimab. The receptors shown here come from an adult with an advanced solid tumor such as melanoma, head and neck, liver or kidney cancer.

This clone was recorded once. Here the CDR3 reads CASSNLDREGDCEQYV. In DNA form, the CDR3 reads TGCGCCAGCAGTAATTTGGACAGGGAGGGGGATTGCGAGCAGTACGTC. J is TRBJ2-7 and V is TRBV10-1; perhaps TRBD1 as D (8 bases). The germline V gene encodes CDR1 WNHNN and CDR2 SYGVQD (reference sequence). The CDR3 is made up of 16 amino acids. V was cut by 5 bases and J by 6 bases, with 23 bases left in between.

Only a few counts were recorded for this clone. This sequence joins TRBV7-9 and TRBJ2-7; no reliable D call. The V end was cut by 1 base, the J end by 2 bases, with 9 bases between. The CDR3 extends over 14 amino acids. Per the germline V gene, CDR1 is SEHNR and CDR2 is FQNEAQ (reference sequence). The CDR3 reads CASSLGEKTYEQYV. The CDR3 bases are TGTGCCAGCAGCTTAGGGGAAAAAACCTACGAGCAGTACGTC.